The text below deals with one T cell receptor (beta chain). In its sample, this clonotype was seen many times. Its antigen specificity is not known. The sample holds no much larger clone one base away, and base qualities are not on file. The sample originates from a study of blood T cells in healthy people across ages (dated by TCRdb to between 2014 and 2016). The study in broad terms: In model experiments, template switching captured about one uniquely barcoded TCR beta cDNA molecule for every two T cells. Age-related changes in TCR beta repertoire diversity were measured in the study by deep sequencing normalized with unique cDNA molecular identifiers. The donors were divided into four age groups: young (average approximately 16 years), middle-aged (about 40), aged (about 61) and long-lived (around 87). To avoid experimental bias, donors of different ages were distributed randomly across sequencing lanes. Two additional independent replicas of 1 million unique cDNA reads from the same blood draw were analyzed for two donors (one aged 18 to 29 and one aged 80 or older). Study-level results and caveats: There was a strong correlation between observed TCR beta diversity and the percentage of naive T cells measured by flow cytometry. Bulk unsorted PBMC profiling prevented conclusive comparison of naive and antigen-experienced compartments. Compared with the aged group, the long-lived group had more naive CD4+ T cells, fewer expanded clones and increased TCR diversity, a pattern suggesting age selection. Because donor CMV infection status was unknown, age-related changes in expanded clonotypes were potentially confounded. Total diversity estimates from one million sequenced T cells were considered lower bounds and underestimates. Observed TCR beta diversity per million T cells fell roughly linearly with age, and a significant reduction was already apparent by age approximately 40.

Donors were 39 systemically healthy Caucasian individuals from Russia aged roughly 6 to 100 years. Around 9.7 milliliters of peripheral blood were collected from each donor into EDTA-treated Vacutainer tubes. Ficoll-Paque density-gradient centrifugation was used to isolate PBMCs, with at least 6 million obtained per sample. Total RNA was extracted from PBMCs with Trizol reagent, with at least 6 micrograms obtained per sample. For every donor, flow cytometry on a PBMC aliquot measured the percentage of naive CD45RAhigh/CD27high T cells. The CDR3 numbers 12 residues from cysteine through phenylalanine. Only the CDR3 region is kept as DNA, spanning 36 bases read in frame from base 1. V sheds 4 bases and J sheds 10 bases, leaving 11 bases between their ends. From a lookup of the germline V gene (reference sequence), CDR1 and CDR2 are LNHNV and YYDKDF. The library was obtained by 5' RACE. Sequencing took place on an Illumina HiSeq 2500. A second PCR of roughly 6 to 12 cycles was performed with a sample-barcoded 5' primer and a J-beta primer mix. A template-switch 5' adaptor carrying 12 random nucleotides introduced a unique molecular identifier onto each TCR beta cDNA molecule. At least 2.5 million CDR3-containing paired-end reads were obtained from each sample. All of the RNA was converted into first-strand cDNA using the Mint cDNA synthesis kit, with a TRBC-specific oligonucleotide serving as the primer. Following uracil-DNA glycosylase treatment, a first 18-cycle PCR with universal primers M1SS and BC2_uni_R was performed on all cDNA. Concerning the study's data processing: For normalization, 1 million high-quality reads were randomly selected from each sample, with every read carrying a distinct molecular identifier. Reads with shared molecular identifiers were discarded instead of being binned into consensus sequences. MiTCR, set to a Q25 quality threshold and the strictest error-elimination algorithm, was used for CDR3 identification, clonotype clustering and error correction. A nonparametric unseen species model with Euler transformation was used to estimate a lower bound on total TCR beta diversity. The public reads were reanalyzed by TCRdb: fastp trimming at Q25, MiXCR alignment, in-frame beta chains only. Every entry covers one CDR3 protein and lists the most common genes and DNA from its rows. TCRdb's processing, not the authors' own work, is the source of the V and J calls. In this sample the table shows about 680,000 distinct CDR3 sequences, around 48% of which occur a single time. The top ten clonotypes cover about a third of the sample.

The receptor comes from an older woman in good health. Here the chain combines TRBV15 and TRBJ2-1, with a weak D call of TRBD2 (5 bases match). The sample consisted of blood. CDR3 loop: CATSKDSREQFF. The sequence in DNA is TGTGCCACCAGCAAGGACTCCCGGGAGCAGTTCTTC.